Many counts were recorded for the clone carrying this T cell receptor (beta chain). Its target is not known. These data are taken from a study of T cells after yellow fever vaccination. Study-wide results and caveats: Clonotypes found in both CD4 and CD8 compartments made up a small share.

CDR1 is DFQATT, CDR2 SNEGSKA, per germline (reference sequence). CDR3 length: 12 residues. Deletions cut 4 bases from V and 0 bases from J, with 6 bases between. A universal primer site and UMIs were added as TCR cDNA was made by 5'RACE template switching. TCRdb passed the 5' RACE reads through MiXCR, listing each CDR3 protein once. The table shows 170,000 or so distinct CDR3 sequences, with 9.3% occurring only once. The chain joins TRBV20-1 to TRBJ2-5, with D possibly TRBD2 on 5 matching bases. The starting material was CD8+ T cells sorted from PBMCs, obtained 45 days after the yellow fever booster vaccination. The receptor's source is a young man who received the YFV17D yellow fever vaccine. CDR3 region: CSATDYQETQYF. CDR3 DNA sequence: TGCAGTGCTACGGACTACCAAGAGACCCAGTACTTC.